This T cell receptor beta chain was captured by sequencing in a study of blood T cell repertoires in COVID-19. Study summary: The United States, Italy and Spain provided the acute and convalescent COVID-19 samples.

This clone was found a few times. Here immunoSEQ multiplex PCR was the method, and the copy in TCRdb shows in-frame clones only, minus some. The table lists under 95,000 clones, around 90% of them singletons. V trimming: 6 bases; J trimming: 2 bases; junction bases outside the gene matches: 3. The CDR3 loop spans 13 amino acids. Sequenced: peripheral blood. This rearrangement joins TRBV12-3 or TRBV12-4 to TRBJ1-2; 7 bases are shared with TRBD1. This TCR was recovered from a woman of 80 years or more with acute or convalescent COVID-19. The DNA for the CDR3 is TGTGCCAGCAGCCGGGACAGAAACTATGGCTACACCTTC. Protein product: CASSRDRNYGYTF.